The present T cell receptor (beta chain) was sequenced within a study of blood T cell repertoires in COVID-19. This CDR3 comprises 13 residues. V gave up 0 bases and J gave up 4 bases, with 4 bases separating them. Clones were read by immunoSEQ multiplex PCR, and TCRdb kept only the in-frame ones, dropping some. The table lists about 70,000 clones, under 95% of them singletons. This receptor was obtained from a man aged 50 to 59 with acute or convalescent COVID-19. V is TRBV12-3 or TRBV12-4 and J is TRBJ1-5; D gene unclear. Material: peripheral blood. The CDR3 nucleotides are TGTGCCAGCAGTTTAGCCAGGAATCAGCCCCAGCATTTT. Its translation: CASSLARNQPQHF.